Below, 14 T cell receptor beta chains from the same sample are listed, as sequenced in a study of graft-versus-host responses after intestinal transplantation. Sequenced by immunoSEQ multiplex PCR; TCRdb stores in-frame clones only, minus some. Among about 88,000 clones listed, 75% to 90% were seen once. Antigens of these TCRs are unknown. This specimen consisted of unstimulated CD4+ T cells sorted from spleen or lymph node cells, obtained before intestinal transplant. These receptors were collected from a human donor who received an intestinal transplant.

V is TRBV18 and J is TRBJ1-6; 7 bases are a match to TRBD1. V lost 3 bases and J lost 7; bases outside the gene matches: 9. Germline V gene data show CDR1 as KGHSH and CDR2 as LQKENI. This CDR3 contains 16 residues. CDR3 coding DNA: TGTGCCAGCTCACCGACAGGGAAAGGGGTAAATTCACCCCTCCACTTT. This translates into CASSPTGKGVNSPLHF.

The V and J genes are TRBV19 and TRBJ2-1; 9 bases map to TRBD2. V was pared by 5 bases and J by 0 bases, with 11 bases of the junction left unmatched. Per the germline V gene, CDR1 is LNHDA and CDR2 is SQIVND (reference sequence). There are 18 residues in the CDR3. The CDR3: CASSRGSGGLSSYNEQFF. The DNA of the CDR3 is TGTGCCAGTAGTCGGGGTAGCGGGGGCCTTAGCTCCTACAATGAGCAGTTCTTC.

The chain recombines TRBV7-3 with TRBJ1-6, with a tentative D call TRBD1 (6 bases). This CDR3 region has 14 residues. V gave up 3 bases and J gave up 9 bases, with 12 bases separating them. Germline-derived CDR1 and CDR2 are SGHTA and FQGTGA. In DNA form, the CDR3 reads TGTGCCAGCAGCTTGGGGGCGGAATCTTCACCCCTCCACTTT. It specifies CASSLGAESSPLHF.

This chain connects TRBV2 to TRBJ2-2; D possibly corresponds to TRBD2 (5 bases). This CDR3 is built from 15 residues. The germline V gene encodes CDR1 SNHLY and CDR2 FYNNEI. V was shortened by 7 bases and J by 9 bases, with 21 bases between the two germline ends. DNA for the CDR3: TGTGCCAGCAACCCGGGATTGGGGAGTAGCCGGGAGCTGTTTTTT. Protein product: CASNPGLGSSRELFF.

CDR3 sequence reads: CASSLSGGESYEQYF. CDR3 DNA: TGTGCCAGCAGCTTAAGCGGGGGGGAGAGCTACGAGCAGTACTTC. The rearrangement links TRBV7-9 to TRBJ2-7; 10 positions agree with TRBD2. The CDR3 has 15 amino acids. Germline CDR1 is SEHNR and CDR2 is FQNEAQ (reference sequence). With V trimmed by 2 bases and J by 3 bases, 4 bases remained unmatched.

The rearrangement links TRBV18 to TRBJ1-2; perhaps TRBD1 as D (5 bases). CDR1 and CDR2 (germline): KGHSH, LQKENI. Deletions cut 10 bases from V and 1 base from J, with 10 bases between. The CDR3 totals 12 residues. CDR3 region: CAIIDSNYGYTF. CDR3 DNA: TGTGCCATCATCGACAGTAACTATGGCTACACCTTC.

The gene calls are TRBV6-5 and TRBJ1-1; tentatively, D is TRBD1 (5 bases). CDR1 and CDR2 (germline): MNHEY, SVGAGI. CDR3 size: 15 residues. V lost 5 bases and J lost 0, with 13 bases in between. DNA for the CDR3: TGTGCCAGCAGTCGGGGGTGGGAGATGAACACTGAAGCTTTCTTT. Its protein product is CASSRGWEMNTEAFF.

The genes are TRBV5-1 and TRBJ2-1, with D perhaps TRBD2 (6 bases). The germline CDR1 and CDR2 sequences are SGHRS and YFSETQ. V was cut by 6 bases and J by 10 bases, with 23 bases left in between. The CDR3 runs 15 residues. The CDR3 protein is CASTTGGGTRGEQFF. CDR3 DNA sequence: TGCGCCAGCACCACTGGTGGAGGGACCCGGGGGGAGCAGTTCTTC.

The gene calls are TRBV27 and TRBJ2-2, with D tentatively TRBD2 (6 bases). Trimming took off 10 bases at V and 0 bases at J, with 15 bases between the two ends. Germline V gene data show CDR1 as MNHEY and CDR2 as SMNVEV (reference sequence). CDR3 size: 15 residues. This chain's CDR3 is CATRRGGANTGELFF. The DNA of the CDR3 is TGTGCCACCAGGCGGGGCGGAGCGAACACCGGGGAGCTGTTTTTT.

The V call is TRBV27, the J call TRBJ2-7, with 7 bases aligning to TRBD1. With V trimmed by 8 bases and J by 4 bases, 8 bases remained unmatched. Germline V gene data show CDR1 as MNHEY and CDR2 as SMNVEV (reference sequence). There are 13 residues in the CDR3. The CDR3 loop is CASGTTGFYEQYF. The CDR3 coding sequence is TGTGCCAGCGGCACGACAGGGTTTTACGAGCAGTACTTC.

This rearrangement joins TRBV5-6 to TRBJ2-7; 7 bases are shared with TRBD1. CDR1 and CDR2 (germline): SGHDT, YYEEEE. The length of the CDR3 is 13 residues. V lost 1 base to trimming and J lost 4 bases; unmatched junction nucleotides: 2. The CDR3 loop reads CASSLYRGYEQYF. CDR3 sequence (DNA): TGTGCCAGCAGCTTGTACAGGGGATACGAGCAGTACTTC.

The chain carries TRBV19 and TRBJ1-2; 7 bases match TRBD1. The V segment lost 3 bases and the J segment 4 bases; nucleotides outside the gene matches: 5. The CDR3 covers 14 residues. Germline V gene sequence: CDR1 LNHDA, CDR2 SQIVND (reference sequence). DNA for the CDR3: TGTGCCAGTAGTATTCGCGGACAGGCCTATGGCTACACCTTC. Translation: CASSIRGQAYGYTF.

This rearrangement joins TRBV10-3 to TRBJ2-5; D remains unclear. This CDR3 has 12 residues. Germline V gene data show CDR1 as ENHRY and CDR2 as SYGVKD. Trimming shortened V by 8 bases and J by 4 bases, and 11 bases separated the two germline ends. The CDR3 nucleotides read TGTGCCATCGGTAGCTCGCCAGAGACCCAGTACTTC. Protein sequence: CAIGSSPETQYF.

The J gene is TRBJ2-3, the V gene TRBV10-3; 9 bases line up with TRBD2. CDR1 is ENHRY and CDR2 is SYGVKD in the germline V gene. Trimming at V came to 6 bases and at J to 0 bases, leaving 10 bases not matched to a gene. This CDR3 comprises 17 residues. In DNA form, the CDR3 reads TGTGCCATCAGCGTGGGCGGGGGGGCCGTTAGCACAGATACGCAGTATTTT. It codes for CAISVGGGAVSTDTQYF.